This T cell receptor beta chain derives from a study of regulatory T cells in long-lasting Graves disease. For TCR beta, libraries came from iRepertoire HTBI primers and Arm-PCR of CDR3 regions. Each CDR3 protein gets one entry after TCRdb re-called the multiplex PCR reads with MiXCR. The repertoire consists of about 470,000 distinct CDR3 sequences, with under 15% occurring once and the leading ten covering over 15%. This clonotype was counted many times. The time point here: newly diagnosed GD, antithyroid drugs for less than 3 months. There was RNA extracted from PBMCs, and the TCR library was made from it. Guidelines of the American Thyroid Association were used to diagnose Graves' disease. Another study also made use of these data, one on T cells in Graves' hyperthyroidism and ophthalmopathy. Turning to that study: RT-PCR in the first round (using the HTBI primer set) targeted the TCR CDR3.

The sequence derives from a woman in her twenties or thirties with Graves disease. The sample here was peripheral blood mononuclear cells (PBMCs), taken at new diagnosis, from a patient treated with antithyroid drugs.

The CDR3 sequence is CASSPRDRGSEKLFF. Here the CDR3 DNA reads TGTGCCAGCAGCCCCCGGGACAGGGGAAGTGAAAAACTGTTTTTT. This chain links TRBV5-8 with TRBJ1-4; 10 nucleotides match TRBD1. Germline V gene sequence: CDR1 SGHTS, CDR2 YDEGEE. The trim removed 4 bases at V and 7 bases at J, leaving 7 bases unmatched. The CDR3 runs 15 residues. Full variable domain (missing parts from reference TRBV5-8 and TRBJ1-4): EAGVTQSPTHLIKTRGQQATLRCSPISGHTSVYWYQQALGLGLQFLLWYDEGEERNRGNFPPRFSGRQFPNYSSELNVNALELEDSALYLCASSPRDRGSEKLFFGSGTQLSVL.